This TCR beta chain was obtained from a study (dated by TCRdb to between 2021 and 2024). The paper as a whole reports these results and caveats: According to the authors, more investigation is needed, including longitudinal sampling and evaluation of a control group.

For TCR beta sequencing, genomic DNA was taken from unsorted PBMCs, and those PBMCs had been isolated from peripheral blood. Clipping removes 6 bases from V and 2 bases from J, with 6 as the unmatched junction base count. Spanning cysteine to phenylalanine, the CDR3 consists of 15 amino acids. The only DNA kept is the CDR3, 45 bases in frame from the first base. The CDR1 and CDR2 encoded by the germline V gene are KGHSH and LQKENI. Notes on this clone: Its target antigen remains unknown. No clone much larger than this one lies a single base away; base qualities are absent.

Survey-level sequencing on the immunoSEQ platform was used to profile TCR beta chain repertoires. As for how the authors treated the data: Repertoire diversity was quantified as the inverse Simpson index, and CDR3 amino acid length spectratypes and V-J pairing frequencies were compared. Clonotypes specific to SARS-CoV-2, CMV, influenza A and EBV were annotated by matching TCR beta CDR3 sequences against VDJdb. The table comes from immuneACCESS by way of TCRdb, which keeps in-frame sequences with V and J called. Part of the clones is missing from these tables; in studies checked, under half for an unresolved V gene and the rest for unknown reasons. The DNA was the basis for D and trimming; V, J and clone size are from that table. Here the sample has around 54,000 clones; more than 80% occur a single time. The biggest ten clones account for over 8.5% of the sample.

What was sequenced was PBMCs. The chain was built from TRBV18 and TRBJ1-5, with 8 bases in between that match TRBD1. The TCR was taken from a man in his forties with rheumatoid arthritis. The base sequence is TGTGCCAGCTCCAGGGACAGGTCTCGCAATCAGCCCCAGCATTTT. Translation gives CASSRDRSRNQPQHF.